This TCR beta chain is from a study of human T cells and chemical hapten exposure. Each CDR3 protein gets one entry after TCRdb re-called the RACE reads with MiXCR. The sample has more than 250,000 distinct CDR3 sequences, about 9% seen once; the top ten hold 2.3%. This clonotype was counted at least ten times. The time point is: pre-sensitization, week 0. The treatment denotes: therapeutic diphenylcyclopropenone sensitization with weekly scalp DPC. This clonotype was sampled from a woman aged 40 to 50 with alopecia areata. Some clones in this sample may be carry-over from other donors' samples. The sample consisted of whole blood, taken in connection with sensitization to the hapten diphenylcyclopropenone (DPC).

Here the CDR3 DNA reads TGTGCCAGCACCCAGGGTGTGGGGCAGCCCCAGCATTTT. Its protein is CASTQGVGQPQHF. The chain employs TRBV12-3 or TRBV12-4 and TRBJ1-5, with TRBD1 as a possible D gene (5 bases). CDR3 size: 13 residues. Trimming cost V 7 bases and J 7 bases, with 14 bases left between them.